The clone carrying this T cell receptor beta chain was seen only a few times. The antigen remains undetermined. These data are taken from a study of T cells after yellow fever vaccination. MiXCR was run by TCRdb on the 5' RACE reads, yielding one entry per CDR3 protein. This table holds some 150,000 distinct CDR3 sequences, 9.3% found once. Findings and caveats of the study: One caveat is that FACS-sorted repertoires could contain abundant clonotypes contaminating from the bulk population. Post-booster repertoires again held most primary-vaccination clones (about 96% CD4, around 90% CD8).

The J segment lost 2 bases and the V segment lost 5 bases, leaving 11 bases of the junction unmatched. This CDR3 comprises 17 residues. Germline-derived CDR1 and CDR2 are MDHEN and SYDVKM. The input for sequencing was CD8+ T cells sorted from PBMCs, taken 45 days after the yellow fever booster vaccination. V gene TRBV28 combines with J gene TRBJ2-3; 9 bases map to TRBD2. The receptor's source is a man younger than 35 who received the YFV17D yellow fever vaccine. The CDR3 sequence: CASSGVTSGKFTDTQYF. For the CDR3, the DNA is TGTGCCAGCAGTGGAGTGACTAGCGGCAAATTCACAGATACGCAGTATTTT. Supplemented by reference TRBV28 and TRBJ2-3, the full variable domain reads DVKVTQSSRYLVKRTGEKVFLECVQDMDHENMFWYRQDPGLGLRLIYFSYDVKMKEKGDIPEGYSVSREKKERFSLILESASTNQTSMYLCASSGVTSGKFTDTQYFGPGTRLTVL.